The clone carrying this TCR beta chain has a handful of counts. Use of 60 Vbeta and 13 Jbeta primers characterized the PCR. Assay used: immunoSEQ multiplex PCR; TCRdb lists only in-frame clones, some missing. The table includes 150,000 to 190,000 clones, roughly 75% detected once. This specimen belongs to a study of cytomegalovirus exposure and HLA in healthy donors. V lost 5 bases and J 5 bases, leaving 15 bases between the germline ends. The CDR3 length is 14 residues. Germline V gene sequence: CDR1 MDHEN, CDR2 SYDVKM. This rearrangement joins TRBV28 to TRBJ2-5; possible D gene TRBD2, 6 bases. Sequencing was performed on PBMCs. The sequence came from a man younger than 30 in good health and CMV-seronegative. The CDR3 DNA reads TGTGCCAGCAGTCTAGCGCCCCTTGGGGAGACCCAGTACTTC. Amino acids: CASSLAPLGETQYF.